The T cell receptor (beta chain) under discussion was sequenced for a study of OX40 agonist ivuxolimab in advanced cancers. The wider study: An anti-OX40 (CD134) antibody with agonistic activity, ivuxolimab, was administered to patients.

This table comes from immunoSEQ multiplex PCR, and its TCRdb copy is limited to in-frame clones, with some not included. The table includes 60,000 to 85,000 clones, roughly 80% detected once. In regard to this clone: Its antigen is currently unknown.

Trimming removed 1 base from V and 0 bases from J; junction bases left unmatched: 4. Germline V lookup: CDR1 SGDLS, CDR2 YYNGEE. This CDR3 is 16 amino acids long. Points from the study as a whole: Low normalized clonal expansion also occurred in some nonresponding patients. With doses of 0.1 to 3.0 mg/kg, CD4+ and CD8+ blood T cells had undergone clonal expansion by week 6.

The chain links TRBV9 to TRBJ2-5; 9 bases line up with TRBD1. Sequenced here: CD4+ or CD8+ T cells sorted from blood, sampled in a trial of the OX40 agonist ivuxolimab. This TCR came from an adult with an advanced solid tumor such as melanoma, head and neck, liver or kidney cancer. The CDR3 reads CASSVRDREYQETQYF. The DNA for the CDR3 is TGTGCCAGCAGCGTACGGGACAGGGAGTACCAAGAGACCCAGTACTTC.